This T cell receptor beta chain is drawn from a study of shared clonotypes between healthy human individuals. Looked up from germline, CDR1 is LNHDA and CDR2 is SQIVND (reference sequence). V was cut by 7 bases and J by 5 bases, with 17 bases left in between. The CDR3 has 14 amino acids. Overall study results and limits: Shared across several donors were roughly 4.8% of the naive CD4 clonotypes.

With regard to this clone: Its specificity is unknown.

None of the donors, who were healthy HIV-negative adults, had recently had acute infections or vaccinations. Deep-level assay runs were performed. In the original analysis: Filtering differed since immunoSEQ provided only junctions, with no quality scores. TCRdb keeps only in-frame clones here, not all; method: immunoSEQ multiplex PCR. That table furnishes V, J and clone size, whereas the DNA furnished D and trimming. Of some 2,400,000 clones in the sample, approximately 95% were seen once. The V gene is TRBV19, the J gene TRBJ1-2, with D possibly being TRBD1 (6 bases). The receptor's source is a man aged 18 to 29 in good health. The sequenced material came from naive CD4+ T cells sorted from blood. The subset: CD45RA+ positively selected. CDR3 protein: CASMAPGGAYGYTF. In DNA, the CDR3 is TGTGCCAGTATGGCCCCGGGGGGCGCTTATGGCTACACCTTC.